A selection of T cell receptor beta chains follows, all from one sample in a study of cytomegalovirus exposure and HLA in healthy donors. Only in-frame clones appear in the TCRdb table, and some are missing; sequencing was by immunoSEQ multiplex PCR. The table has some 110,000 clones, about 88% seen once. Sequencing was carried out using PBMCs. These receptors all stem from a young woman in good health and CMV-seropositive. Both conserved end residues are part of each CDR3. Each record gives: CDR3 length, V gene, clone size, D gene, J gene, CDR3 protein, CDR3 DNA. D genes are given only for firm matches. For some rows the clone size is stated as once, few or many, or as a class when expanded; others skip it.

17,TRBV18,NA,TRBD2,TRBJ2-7,CASSPRSVSAGSLEQYF,TGTGCCAGCTCACCACGCTCGGTTTCAGCGGGGTCCCTAGAGCAGTACTTC
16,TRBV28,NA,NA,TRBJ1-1,CASSLIGGSGNTEAFF,TGTGCCAGCAGCCTTATTGGAGGGTCAGGGAACACTGAAGCTTTCTTT
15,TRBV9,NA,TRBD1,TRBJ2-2,CASSSTGAFAGELFF,TGTGCCAGCAGCTCGACAGGGGCTTTCGCCGGGGAGCTGTTTTTT
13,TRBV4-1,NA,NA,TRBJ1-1,CASRGHRGAEAFF,TGCGCCAGCAGGGGACATAGAGGCGCTGAAGCTTTCTTT
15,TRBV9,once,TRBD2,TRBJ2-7,CASSVGGLAGNEQYF,TGTGCCAGCAGCGTAGGAGGACTAGCGGGCAACGAGCAGTACTTC
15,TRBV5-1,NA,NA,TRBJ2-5,CASSALRGSQETQYF,TGCGCCAGCAGCGCACTACGGGGTAGTCAGGAGACCCAGTACTTC
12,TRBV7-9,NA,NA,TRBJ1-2,CASSFNRDDYTF,TGTGCCAGCAGCTTCAACAGGGATGACTACACCTTC
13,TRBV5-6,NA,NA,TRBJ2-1,CASRQAPYNEQFF,TGTGCCAGCAGGCAGGCGCCCTACAATGAGCAGTTCTTC
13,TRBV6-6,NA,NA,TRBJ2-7,CASSSLGSYEQYF,TGTGCCAGCAGTTCACTAGGATCCTACGAGCAGTACTTC
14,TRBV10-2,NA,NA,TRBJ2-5,CASSESSIQETQYF,TGCGCCAGCAGTGAGTCGTCAATTCAAGAGACCCAGTACTTC
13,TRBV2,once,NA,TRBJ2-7,CASSVGRTYEQYF,TGTGCCAGCAGTGTGGGCCGAACCTACGAGCAGTACTTC
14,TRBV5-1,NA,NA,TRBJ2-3,CASSFSGVEDTQYF,TGCGCCAGCAGCTTTTCAGGGGTGGAAGATACGCAGTATTTT
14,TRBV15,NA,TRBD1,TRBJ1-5,CATARDRGGQPQHF,TGTGCCACAGCAAGGGACAGGGGTGGACAGCCCCAGCATTTT
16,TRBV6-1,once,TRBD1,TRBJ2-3,CASSDRQGVLTDTQYF,TGTGCCAGCAGTGACCGTCAGGGGGTACTCACAGATACGCAGTATTTT
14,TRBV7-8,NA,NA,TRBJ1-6,CASSLRGENSPLHF,TGTGCCAGCAGCTTGCGGGGGGAGAATTCACCCCTCCACTTT
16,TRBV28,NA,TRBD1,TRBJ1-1,CASNSRDRGRSTEAFF,TGTGCCAGCAATTCCCGGGACAGGGGGCGAAGTACTGAAGCTTTCTTT
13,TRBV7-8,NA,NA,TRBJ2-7,CASSSRDSYEQYF,TGTGCCAGCAGCTCCCGAGACAGCTACGAGCAGTACTTC
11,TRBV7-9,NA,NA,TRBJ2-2,CASTQTGELFF,TGTGCCAGCACCCAGACTGGGGAGCTGTTTTTT
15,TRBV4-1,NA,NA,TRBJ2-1,CASSQTRTRGDEQFF,TGCGCCAGCAGCCAAACACGGACTAGGGGGGATGAGCAGTTCTTC
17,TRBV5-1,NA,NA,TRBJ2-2,CASSLVSGRGVAGELFF,TGCGCCAGCAGCTTGGTCTCGGGTAGGGGTGTCGCCGGGGAGCTGTTTTTT
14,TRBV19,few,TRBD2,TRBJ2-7,CASTAGLGPYEQYF,TGTGCCAGTACCGCGGGACTAGGACCCTACGAGCAGTACTTC
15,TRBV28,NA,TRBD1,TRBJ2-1,CASSFLSDRVNEQFF,TGTGCCAGCAGTTTTCTTTCGGACAGGGTCAATGAGCAGTTCTTC
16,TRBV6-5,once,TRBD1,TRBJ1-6,CASSYTGQAANSPLHF,TGTGCCAGCAGTTACACAGGACAGGCCGCGAATTCACCCCTCCACTTT
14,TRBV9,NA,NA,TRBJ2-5,CASSGRVGTETQYF,TGTGCCAGCAGCGGGCGGGTGGGGACTGAGACCCAGTACTTC
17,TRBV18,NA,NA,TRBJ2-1,CASSPYARGSSYNEQFF,TGTGCCAGCTCACCTTACGCTCGCGGAAGCTCCTACAATGAGCAGTTCTTC
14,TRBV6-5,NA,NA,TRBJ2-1,CASSRTHLYNEQFF,TGTGCCAGCAGCCGGACTCATCTCTACAATGAGCAGTTCTTC
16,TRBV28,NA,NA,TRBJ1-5,CASSLLIDRQDQPQHF,TGTGCCAGCAGTTTGCTAATCGACAGACAAGATCAGCCCCAGCATTTT
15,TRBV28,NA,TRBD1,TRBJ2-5,CASSRLTGNQETQYF,TGTGCCAGCAGTCGACTGACAGGGAACCAAGAGACCCAGTACTTC
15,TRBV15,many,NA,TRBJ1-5,CATSERRTGNQPQHF,TGTGCCACCAGCGAAAGAAGGACAGGCAATCAGCCCCAGCATTTT
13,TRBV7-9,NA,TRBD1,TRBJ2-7,CASSSTGGWEQYF,TGTGCCAGCAGCTCAACAGGGGGGTGGGAGCAGTACTTC
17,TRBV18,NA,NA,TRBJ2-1,CASSPGSGDNSYNEQFF,TGTGCCAGCTCACCAGGGTCCGGGGACAACTCCTACAATGAGCAGTTCTTC
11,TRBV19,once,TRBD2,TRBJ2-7,CASGLGYEQYF,TGTGCCAGTGGACTAGGGTACGAGCAGTACTTC
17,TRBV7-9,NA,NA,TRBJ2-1,CASSFSLRLYAYNEQFF,TGTGCCAGCAGCTTTTCTCTGCGGCTTTACGCCTACAATGAGCAGTTCTTC
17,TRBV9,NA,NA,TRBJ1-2,CASSVHTGYGNNYGYTF,TGTGCCAGCAGCGTCCACACAGGGTACGGAAACAACTATGGCTACACCTTC
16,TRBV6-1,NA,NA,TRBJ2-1,CASSEATAGDSDEQFF,TGTGCCAGCAGTGAAGCGACCGCAGGGGATTCCGATGAGCAGTTCTTC
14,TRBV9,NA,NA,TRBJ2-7,CASSVSPSSYEQYF,TGTGCCAGCAGCGTAAGTCCGAGCTCCTACGAGCAGTACTTC
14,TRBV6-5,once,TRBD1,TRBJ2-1,CVLTTGQLNNEQFF,TGTGTCCTAACCACGGGACAGTTGAACAATGAGCAGTTCTTC
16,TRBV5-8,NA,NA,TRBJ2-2,CASSFWTHTNTGELFF,TGTGCCAGCAGCTTCTGGACTCATACGAACACCGGGGAGCTGTTTTTT
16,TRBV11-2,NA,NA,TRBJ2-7,CASRRGGDVPSYEQYF,TGTGCCAGCAGGCGGGGTGGGGATGTTCCTTCCTACGAGCAGTACTTC
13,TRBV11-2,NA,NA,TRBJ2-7,CASSLVLVGEQYF,TGTGCCAGCAGCTTAGTTTTGGTCGGCGAGCAGTACTTC
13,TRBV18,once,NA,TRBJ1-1,CASSPSGATEAFF,TGTGCCAGCTCACCTTCAGGGGCCACTGAAGCTTTCTTT
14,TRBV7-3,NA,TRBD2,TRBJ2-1,CASSSSGSSNEQFF,TGTGCCAGCAGCTCTAGCGGGAGTAGCAATGAGCAGTTCTTC
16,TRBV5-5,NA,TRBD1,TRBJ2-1,CASSIETGKSYNEQFF,TGTGCCAGCAGCATCGAGACAGGGAAGTCCTACAATGAGCAGTTCTTC
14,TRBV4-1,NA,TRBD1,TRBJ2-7,CASSQSRDSYEQYF,TGCGCCAGCAGCCAATCCCGGGACAGCTACGAGCAGTACTTC
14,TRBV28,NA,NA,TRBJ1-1,CASSLPQQGPWAFF,TGTGCCAGCAGTTTACCCCAACAGGGACCGTGGGCTTTCTTT
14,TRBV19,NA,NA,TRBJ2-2,CASSVTANTGELFF,TGTGCCAGTAGTGTGACAGCGAACACCGGGGAGCTGTTTTTT